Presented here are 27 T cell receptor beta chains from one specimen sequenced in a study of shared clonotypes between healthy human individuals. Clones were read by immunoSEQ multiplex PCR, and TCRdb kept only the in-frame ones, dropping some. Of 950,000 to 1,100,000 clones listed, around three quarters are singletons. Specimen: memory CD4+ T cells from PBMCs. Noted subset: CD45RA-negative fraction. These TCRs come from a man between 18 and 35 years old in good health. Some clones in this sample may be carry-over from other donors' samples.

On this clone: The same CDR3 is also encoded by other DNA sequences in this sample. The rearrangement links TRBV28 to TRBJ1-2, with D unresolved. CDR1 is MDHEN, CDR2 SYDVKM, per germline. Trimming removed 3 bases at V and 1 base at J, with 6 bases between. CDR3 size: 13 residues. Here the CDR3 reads CASSFGSNYGYTF. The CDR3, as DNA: TGTGCCAGCAGTTTTGGTAGTAACTATGGCTACACCTTC.

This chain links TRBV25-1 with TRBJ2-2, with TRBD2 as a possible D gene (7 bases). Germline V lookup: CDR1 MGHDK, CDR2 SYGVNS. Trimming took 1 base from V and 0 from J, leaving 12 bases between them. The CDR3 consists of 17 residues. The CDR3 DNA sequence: TGTGCCAGCAGTGAATCGGGGGGCAGGGCGAACACCGGGGAGCTGTTTTTT. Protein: CASSESGGRANTGELFF.

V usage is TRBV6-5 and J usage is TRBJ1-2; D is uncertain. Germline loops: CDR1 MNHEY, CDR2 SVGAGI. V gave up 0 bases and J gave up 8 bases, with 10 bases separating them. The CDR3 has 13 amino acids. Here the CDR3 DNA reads TGTGCCAGCAGTTACTCTATCTCTCGGGGCTACACCTTC. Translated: CASSYSISRGYTF.

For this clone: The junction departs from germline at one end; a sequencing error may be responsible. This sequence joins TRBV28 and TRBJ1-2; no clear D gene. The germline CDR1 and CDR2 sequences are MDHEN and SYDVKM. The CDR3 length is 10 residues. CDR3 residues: CASSSDSKSF. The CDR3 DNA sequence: TGTGCCAGCAGTTCCGATTCGAAGAGCTTC.

The CDR3 DNA reads as TGTGCCAGCAGTTCTCGGGACGTACGGGATGATACGCAGTATTTT. As protein: CASSSRDVRDDTQYF. The V call is TRBV7-2, the J call TRBJ2-3, with D perhaps matching TRBD1 or TRBD2 (5 bases each). CDR3 length: 15 residues. Germline CDR1 is SGHTA and CDR2 is FQGNSA. Between the trimmed V and J ends, which lost 6 bases and 6 bases, there was a span of 19 bases.

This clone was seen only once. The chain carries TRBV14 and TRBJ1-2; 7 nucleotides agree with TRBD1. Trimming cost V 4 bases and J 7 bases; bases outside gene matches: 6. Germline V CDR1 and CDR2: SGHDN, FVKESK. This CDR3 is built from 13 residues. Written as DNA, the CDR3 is TGTGCCAGCAGCCGCGTTGACAGGGCTGGCTACACCTTC. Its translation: CASSRVDRAGYTF.

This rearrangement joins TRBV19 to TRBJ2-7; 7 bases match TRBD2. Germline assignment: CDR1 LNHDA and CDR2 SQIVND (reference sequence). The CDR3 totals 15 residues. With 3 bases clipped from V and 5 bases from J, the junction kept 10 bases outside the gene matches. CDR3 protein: CASSMGLAATHEQYF. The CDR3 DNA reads TGTGCCAGTAGTATGGGGCTAGCGGCGACCCACGAGCAGTACTTC. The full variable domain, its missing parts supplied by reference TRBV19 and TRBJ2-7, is DGGITQSPKYLFRKEGQNVTLSCEQNLNHDAMYWYRQDPGQGLRLIYYSQIVNDFQKGDIAEGYSVSREKKESFPLTVTSAQKNPTAFYLCASSMGLAATHEQYFGPGTRLTVT.

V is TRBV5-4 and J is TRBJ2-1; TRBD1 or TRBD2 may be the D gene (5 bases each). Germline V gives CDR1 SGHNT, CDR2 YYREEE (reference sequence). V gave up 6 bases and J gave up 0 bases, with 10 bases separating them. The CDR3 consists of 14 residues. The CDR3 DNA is TGTGCCAGCAAGGGACGGAGCTCCTACAATGAGCAGTTCTTC. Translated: CASKGRSSYNEQFF.

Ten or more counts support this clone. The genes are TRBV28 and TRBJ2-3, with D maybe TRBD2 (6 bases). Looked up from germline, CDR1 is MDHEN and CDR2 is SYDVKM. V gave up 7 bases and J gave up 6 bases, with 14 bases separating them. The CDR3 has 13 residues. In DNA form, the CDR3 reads TGTGCCAGCAACCCCGGGGGTATGGATACGCAGTATTTT. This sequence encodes CASNPGGMDTQYF.

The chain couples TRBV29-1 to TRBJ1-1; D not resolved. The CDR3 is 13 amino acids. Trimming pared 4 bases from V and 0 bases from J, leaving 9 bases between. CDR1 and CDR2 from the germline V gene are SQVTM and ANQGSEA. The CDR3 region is CSVVVAVNTEAFF. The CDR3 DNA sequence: TGCAGCGTTGTGGTAGCGGTGAACACTGAAGCTTTCTTT.

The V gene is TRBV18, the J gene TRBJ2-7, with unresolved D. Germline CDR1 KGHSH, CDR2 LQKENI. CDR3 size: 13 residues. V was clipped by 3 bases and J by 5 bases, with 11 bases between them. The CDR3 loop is CASSPAASDEQYF. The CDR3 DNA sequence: TGTGCCAGCTCACCCGCAGCTTCCGACGAGCAGTACTTC.

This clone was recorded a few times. For the CDR3, the DNA is TGTGCCATCAGTGAAGGAGGACAGATCAATCAGCCCCAGCATTTT. The encoded protein is CAISEGGQINQPQHF. The chain employs TRBV10-3 and TRBJ1-5, with D perhaps matching TRBD1 (6 bases). The CDR3 is made up of 15 amino acids. The germline V gene encodes CDR1 ENHRY and CDR2 SYGVKD. Trimming stripped 3 bases from V and 3 bases from J, with 12 bases between.

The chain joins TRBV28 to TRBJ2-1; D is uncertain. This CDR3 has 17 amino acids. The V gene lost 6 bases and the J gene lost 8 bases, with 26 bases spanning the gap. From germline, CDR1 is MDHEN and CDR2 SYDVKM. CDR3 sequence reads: CASRPRFRRLAIDEQFF. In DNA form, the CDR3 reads TGTGCCAGCAGACCTCGCTTTCGACGCCTCGCCATCGATGAGCAGTTCTTC.

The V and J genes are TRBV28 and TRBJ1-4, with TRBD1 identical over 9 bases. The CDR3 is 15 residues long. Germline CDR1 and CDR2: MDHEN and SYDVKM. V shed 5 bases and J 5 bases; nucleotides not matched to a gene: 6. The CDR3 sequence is CASSQQGAQNEKLFF. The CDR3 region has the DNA TGTGCCAGCAGTCAACAGGGGGCGCAGAATGAAAAACTGTTTTTT.

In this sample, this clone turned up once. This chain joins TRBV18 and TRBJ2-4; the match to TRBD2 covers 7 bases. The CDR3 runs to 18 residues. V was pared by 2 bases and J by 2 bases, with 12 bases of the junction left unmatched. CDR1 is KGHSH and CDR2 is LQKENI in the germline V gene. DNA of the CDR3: TGTGCCAGCTCACCATTCGGCGGACTAGATGTGACCAAAAACATTCAGTACTTC. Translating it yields CASSPFGGLDVTKNIQYF.

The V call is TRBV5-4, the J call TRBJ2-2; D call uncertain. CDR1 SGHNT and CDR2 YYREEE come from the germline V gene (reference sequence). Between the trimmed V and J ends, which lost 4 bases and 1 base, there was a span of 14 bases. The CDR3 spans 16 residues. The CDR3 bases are TGTGCCAGCAGCCCTGCCGCAAGACGGAACACCGGGGAGCTGTTTTTT. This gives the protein CASSPAARRNTGELFF. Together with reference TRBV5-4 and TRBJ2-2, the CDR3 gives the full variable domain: ETGVTQSPTHLIKTRGQQVTLRCSSQSGHNTVSWYQQALGQGPQFIFQYYREEENGRGNFPPRFSGLQFPNYSSELNVNALELDDSALYLCASSPAARRNTGELFFGEGSRLTVL.

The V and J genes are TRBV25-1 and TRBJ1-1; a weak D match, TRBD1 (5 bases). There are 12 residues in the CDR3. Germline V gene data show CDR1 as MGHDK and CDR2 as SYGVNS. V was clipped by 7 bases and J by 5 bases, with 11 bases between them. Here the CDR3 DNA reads TGTGCCAGCACGCAGGGTGGAACTGAAGCTTTCTTT. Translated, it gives CASTQGGTEAFF.

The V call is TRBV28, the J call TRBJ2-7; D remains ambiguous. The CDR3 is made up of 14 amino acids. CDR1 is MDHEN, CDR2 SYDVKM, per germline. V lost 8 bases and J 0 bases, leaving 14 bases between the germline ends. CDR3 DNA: TGTGCCAGCCATTCCACAGACCTCTCCTACGAGCAGTACTTC. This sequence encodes CASHSTDLSYEQYF.

The DNA of the CDR3 is TGTGCCAGCAGTGAGCTAGTTGGCACAGATACGCAGTATTTT. It is translated as CASSELVGTDTQYF. The chain is built from TRBV6-1 and TRBJ2-3; D gene uncertain. The CDR3 contains 14 residues. V gave up 3 bases and J gave up 1 base, with 8 bases separating them. The V gene's germline CDR1 is MNHNS and CDR2 SASEGT.

In DNA, the CDR3 is TGTGCCAGCAGTACGGGGGACCGCCAGTCGCGTGGCTACACCTTC. This gives the protein CASSTGDRQSRGYTF. The gene calls are TRBV6-5 and TRBJ1-2, with a tentative D call TRBD1 (5 bases). The CDR3 totals 15 residues. Germline values: CDR1 MNHEY, CDR2 SVGAGI. Between the trimmed V and J ends, which lost 5 bases and 7 bases, there was a span of 20 bases.

The CDR3 nucleotides read TGCGCCAGCAGAGCTGAGGGGGGATTAAACACCATATATTTT. This gives the protein CASRAEGGLNTIYF. The gene calls are TRBV5-1 and TRBJ1-3, with D tentatively TRBD1 (6 bases). Looked up from germline, CDR1 is SGHRS and CDR2 is YFSETQ. V lost 5 bases and J lost 6, with 15 bases in between. The length of the CDR3 is 14 residues.

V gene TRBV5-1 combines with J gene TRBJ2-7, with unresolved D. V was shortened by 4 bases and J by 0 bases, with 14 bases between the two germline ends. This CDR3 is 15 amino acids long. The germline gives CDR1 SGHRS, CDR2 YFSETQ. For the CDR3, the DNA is TGCGCCAGCAGCGAGGAACGCAGGATCTCCTACGAGCAGTACTTC. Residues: CASSEERRISYEQYF.

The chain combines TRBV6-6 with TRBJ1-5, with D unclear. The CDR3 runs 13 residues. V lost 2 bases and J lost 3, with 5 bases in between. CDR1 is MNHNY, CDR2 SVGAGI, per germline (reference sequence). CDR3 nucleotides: TGTGCCAGCAGTTACAGGACCAATCAGCCCCAGCATTTT. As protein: CASSYRTNQPQHF.

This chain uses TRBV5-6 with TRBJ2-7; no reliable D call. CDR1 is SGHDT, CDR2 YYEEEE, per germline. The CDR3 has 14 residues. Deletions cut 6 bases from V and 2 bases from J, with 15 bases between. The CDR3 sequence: CASNPVGRPYEQYF. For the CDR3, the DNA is TGTGCCAGCAACCCTGTTGGGCGTCCCTACGAGCAGTACTTC.

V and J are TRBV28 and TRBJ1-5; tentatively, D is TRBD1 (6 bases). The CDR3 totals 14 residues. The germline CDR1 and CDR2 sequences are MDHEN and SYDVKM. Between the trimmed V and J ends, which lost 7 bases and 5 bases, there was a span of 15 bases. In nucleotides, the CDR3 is TGTGCCAGCATTACCCCCGGGGGCTATCAGCCCCAGCATTTT. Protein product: CASITPGGYQPQHF. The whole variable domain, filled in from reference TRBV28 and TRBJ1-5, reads DVKVTQSSRYLVKRTGEKVFLECVQDMDHENMFWYRQDPGLGLRLIYFSYDVKMKEKGDIPEGYSVSREKKERFSLILESASTNQTSMYLCASITPGGYQPQHFGDGTRLSIL.

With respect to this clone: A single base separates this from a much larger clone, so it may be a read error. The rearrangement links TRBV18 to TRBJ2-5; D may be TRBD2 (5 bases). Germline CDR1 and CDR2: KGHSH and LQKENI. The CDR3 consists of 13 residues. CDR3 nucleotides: TGTGCCAGCACCACAAGTTATAGGGAGACCCAGCACTTC. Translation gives CASTTSYRETQHF.

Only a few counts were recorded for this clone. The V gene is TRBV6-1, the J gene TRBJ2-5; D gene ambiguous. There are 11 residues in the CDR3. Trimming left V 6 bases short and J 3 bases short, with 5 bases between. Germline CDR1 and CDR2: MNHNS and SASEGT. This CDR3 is CASRIEETQYF. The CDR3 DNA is TGTGCCAGCAGAATAGAAGAGACCCAGTACTTC.